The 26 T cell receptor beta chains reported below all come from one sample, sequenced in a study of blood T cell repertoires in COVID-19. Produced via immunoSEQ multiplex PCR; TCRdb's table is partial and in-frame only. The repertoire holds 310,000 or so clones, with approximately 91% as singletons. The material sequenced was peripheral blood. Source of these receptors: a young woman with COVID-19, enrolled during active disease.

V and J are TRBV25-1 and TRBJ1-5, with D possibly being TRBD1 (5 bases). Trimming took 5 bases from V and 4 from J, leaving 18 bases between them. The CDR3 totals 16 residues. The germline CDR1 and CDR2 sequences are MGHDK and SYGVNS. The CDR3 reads CASSPREARENQPQHF. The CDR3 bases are TGTGCCAGCAGTCCCCGGGAGGCCAGGGAAAATCAGCCCCAGCATTTT.

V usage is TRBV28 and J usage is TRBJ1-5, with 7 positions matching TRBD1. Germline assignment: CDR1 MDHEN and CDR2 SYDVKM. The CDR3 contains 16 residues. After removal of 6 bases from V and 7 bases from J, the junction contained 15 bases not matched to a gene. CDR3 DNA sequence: TGTGCCAGCAGACACGGACAGGACCTAATTCGGCAGCCCCAGCATTTT. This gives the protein CASRHGQDLIRQPQHF.

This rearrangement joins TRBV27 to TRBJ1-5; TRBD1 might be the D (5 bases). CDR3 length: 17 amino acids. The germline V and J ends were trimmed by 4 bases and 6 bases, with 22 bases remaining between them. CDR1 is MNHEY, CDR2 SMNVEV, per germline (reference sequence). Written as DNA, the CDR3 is TGTGCCAGCAGTTCCCTTTCTGGGGGGGTAAGAGGTCAGCCCCAGCATTTT. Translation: CASSSLSGGVRGQPQHF.

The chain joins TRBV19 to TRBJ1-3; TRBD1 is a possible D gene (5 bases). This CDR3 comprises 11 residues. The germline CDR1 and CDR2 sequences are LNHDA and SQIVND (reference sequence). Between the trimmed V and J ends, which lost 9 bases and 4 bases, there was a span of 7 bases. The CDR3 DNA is TGTGCCAGCCGACAGGGAAACACCATATATTTT. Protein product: CASRQGNTIYF.

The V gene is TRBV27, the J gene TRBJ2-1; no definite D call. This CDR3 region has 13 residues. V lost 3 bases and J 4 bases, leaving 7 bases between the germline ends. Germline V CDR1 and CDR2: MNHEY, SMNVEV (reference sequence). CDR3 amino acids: CASSLVSYNEQFF. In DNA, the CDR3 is TGTGCCAGCAGTTTGGTCAGTTACAATGAGCAGTTCTTC.

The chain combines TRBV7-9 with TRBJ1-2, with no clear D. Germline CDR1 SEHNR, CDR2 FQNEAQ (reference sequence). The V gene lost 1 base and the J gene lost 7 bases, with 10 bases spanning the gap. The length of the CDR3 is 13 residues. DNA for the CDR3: TGTGCCAGCAGCTTAGGGGCAGGATCTGGCTACACCTTC. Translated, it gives CASSLGAGSGYTF.

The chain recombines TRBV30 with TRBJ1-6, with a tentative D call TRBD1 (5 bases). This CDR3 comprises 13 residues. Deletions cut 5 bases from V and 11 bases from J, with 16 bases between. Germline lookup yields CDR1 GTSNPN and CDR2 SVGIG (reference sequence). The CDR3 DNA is TGTGCCTGGGGGGCAGGGAAGCAGCCACCCCTCCACTTT. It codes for CAWGAGKQPPLHF. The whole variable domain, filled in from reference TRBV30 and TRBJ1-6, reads SQTIHQWPATLVQPVGSPLSLECTVEGTSNPNLYWYRQAAGRGLQLLFYSVGIGQISSEVPQNLSASRPQDRQFILSSKKLLLSDSGFYLCAWGAGKQPPLHFGNGTRLTVT.

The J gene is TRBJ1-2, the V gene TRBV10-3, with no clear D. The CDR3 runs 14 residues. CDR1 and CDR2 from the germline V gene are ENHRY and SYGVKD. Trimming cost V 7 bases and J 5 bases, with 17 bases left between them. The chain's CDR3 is CAIIASDGTYGYTF. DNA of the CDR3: TGTGCCATCATAGCGTCCGACGGAACTTATGGCTACACCTTC.

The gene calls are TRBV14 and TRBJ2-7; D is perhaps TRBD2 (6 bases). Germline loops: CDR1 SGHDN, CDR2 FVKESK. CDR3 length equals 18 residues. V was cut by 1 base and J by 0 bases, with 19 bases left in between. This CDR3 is CASSQGRFSGLSSYEQYF. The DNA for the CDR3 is TGTGCCAGCAGCCAAGGGAGATTCAGCGGGCTAAGCTCCTACGAGCAGTACTTC.

The CDR3 sequence is CASSTDNRVWAEAFF. CDR3 coding DNA: TGTGCCAGCAGTACCGACAACAGGGTATGGGCTGAAGCTTTCTTT. The chain is built from TRBV6-5 and TRBJ1-1; tentative D call: TRBD1 (6 bases). Germline CDR1 and CDR2: MNHEY and SVGAGI. V lost 5 bases and J 6 bases, leaving 19 bases between the germline ends. This CDR3 region has 15 residues.

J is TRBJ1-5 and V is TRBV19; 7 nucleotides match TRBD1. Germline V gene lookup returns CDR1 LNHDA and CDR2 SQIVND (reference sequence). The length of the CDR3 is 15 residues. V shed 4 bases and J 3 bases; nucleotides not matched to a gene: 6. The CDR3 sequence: CASSRRTGDNQPQHF. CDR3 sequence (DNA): TGTGCCAGTAGTAGAAGGACAGGAGACAATCAGCCCCAGCATTTT. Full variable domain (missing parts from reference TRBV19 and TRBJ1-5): DGGITQSPKYLFRKEGQNVTLSCEQNLNHDAMYWYRQDPGQGLRLIYYSQIVNDFQKGDIAEGYSVSREKKESFPLTVTSAQKNPTAFYLCASSRRTGDNQPQHFGDGTRLSIL.

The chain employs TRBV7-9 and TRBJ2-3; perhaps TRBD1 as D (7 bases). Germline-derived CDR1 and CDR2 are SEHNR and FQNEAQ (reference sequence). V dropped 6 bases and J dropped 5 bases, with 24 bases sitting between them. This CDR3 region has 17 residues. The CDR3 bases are TGTGCCAGCAGGTCCTTTAGCAGGGGGTTCGGGGGAGATACGCAGTATTTT. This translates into CASRSFSRGFGGDTQYF.

CDR3 coding DNA: TGTGCCAGCAGCTCCGGACTAGCGGGAGGTTCCGCCTACGAGCAGTACTTC. This codes for CASSSGLAGGSAYEQYF. This sequence joins TRBV5-4 and TRBJ2-7; 14 bases are shared with TRBD2. Germline V gene data show CDR1 as SGHNT and CDR2 as YYREEE (reference sequence). This CDR3 has 17 residues. The V and J ends lost 3 bases and 2 bases, in that order; junction bases with no gene match: 7. Variable domain in full (rest from reference TRBV5-4 and TRBJ2-7): ETGVTQSPTHLIKTRGQQVTLRCSSQSGHNTVSWYQQALGQGPQFIFQYYREEENGRGNFPPRFSGLQFPNYSSELNVNALELDDSALYLCASSSGLAGGSAYEQYFGPGTRLTVT.

The CDR3 reads CATSDRGRTGELFF. The CDR3 region has the DNA TGTGCCACCAGTGACCGCGGGCGCACCGGGGAGCTGTTTTTT. The chain has TRBV24-1 and TRBJ2-2; D is possibly TRBD2 (5 bases). Germline V gene lookup returns CDR1 KGHDR and CDR2 SFDVKD. This CDR3 has 14 amino acids. Trimming removed 4 bases from V and 4 bases from J, with 9 bases in between.

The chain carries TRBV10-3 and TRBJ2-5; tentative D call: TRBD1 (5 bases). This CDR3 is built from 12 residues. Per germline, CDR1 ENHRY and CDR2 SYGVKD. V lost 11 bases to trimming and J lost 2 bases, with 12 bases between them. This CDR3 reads CAAKGQQETQYF. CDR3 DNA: TGTGCCGCCAAGGGGCAGCAAGAGACCCAGTACTTC.

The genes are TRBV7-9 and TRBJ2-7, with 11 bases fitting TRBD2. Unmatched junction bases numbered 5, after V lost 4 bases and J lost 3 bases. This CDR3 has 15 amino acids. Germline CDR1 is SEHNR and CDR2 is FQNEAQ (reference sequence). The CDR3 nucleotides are TGTGCCAGCAGCTCCTCTAGCGGGAGGTTCTACGAGCAGTACTTC. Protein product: CASSSSSGRFYEQYF.

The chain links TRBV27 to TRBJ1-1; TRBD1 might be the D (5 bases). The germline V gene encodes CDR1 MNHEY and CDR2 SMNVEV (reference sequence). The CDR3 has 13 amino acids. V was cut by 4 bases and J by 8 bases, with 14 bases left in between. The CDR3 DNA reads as TGTGCCAGCAGTTGGGGCGACCTGACCGAAGCTTTCTTT. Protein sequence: CASSWGDLTEAFF.

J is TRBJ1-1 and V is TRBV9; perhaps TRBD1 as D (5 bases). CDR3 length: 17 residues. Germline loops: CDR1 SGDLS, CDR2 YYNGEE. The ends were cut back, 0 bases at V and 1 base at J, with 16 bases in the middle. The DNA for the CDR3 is TGTGCCAGCAGCGTAGAACCTAGGGGCAGTAAGAACACTGAAGCTTTCTTT. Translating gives CASSVEPRGSKNTEAFF.

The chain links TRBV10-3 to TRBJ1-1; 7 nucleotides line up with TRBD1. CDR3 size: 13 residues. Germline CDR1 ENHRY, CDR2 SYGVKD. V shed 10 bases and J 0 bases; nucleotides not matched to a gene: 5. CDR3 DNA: TGTGCCAGCCAGACAGGGATGAACACTGAAGCTTTCTTT. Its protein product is CASQTGMNTEAFF.

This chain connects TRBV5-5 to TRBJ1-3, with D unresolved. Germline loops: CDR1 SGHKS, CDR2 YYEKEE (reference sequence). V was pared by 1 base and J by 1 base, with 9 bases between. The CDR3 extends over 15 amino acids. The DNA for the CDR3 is TGTGCCAGCAGCTTGTCAGGCGTATCTGGAAACACCATATATTTT. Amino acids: CASSLSGVSGNTIYF.

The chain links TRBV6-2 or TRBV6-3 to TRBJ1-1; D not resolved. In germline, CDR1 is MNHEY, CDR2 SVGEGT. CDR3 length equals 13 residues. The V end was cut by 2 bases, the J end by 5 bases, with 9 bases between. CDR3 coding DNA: TGTGCCAGCAGTTACGGCAGGTGGACTGAAGCTTTCTTT. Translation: CASSYGRWTEAFF.

CDR3 protein: CASSLGRWEGSNEQFF. CDR3 nucleotide sequence: TGTGCCAGCAGCTTAGGTCGGTGGGAGGGGAGTAATGAGCAGTTCTTC. V gene TRBV11-3 combines with J gene TRBJ2-1; 7 nucleotides agree with TRBD2. V shed 1 base, J shed 7 bases, and the junction held 10 bases outside the gene matches. The CDR3 runs to 16 residues. Germline-derived CDR1 and CDR2 are SGHNT and YENEEA.

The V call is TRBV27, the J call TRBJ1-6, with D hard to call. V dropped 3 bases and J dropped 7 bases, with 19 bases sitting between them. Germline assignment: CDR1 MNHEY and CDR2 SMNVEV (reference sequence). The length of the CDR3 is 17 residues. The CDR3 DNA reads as TGTGCCAGCAGTTTCCAATCCTCGGCTATCGGGAATTCACCCCTCCACTTT. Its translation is CASSFQSSAIGNSPLHF.

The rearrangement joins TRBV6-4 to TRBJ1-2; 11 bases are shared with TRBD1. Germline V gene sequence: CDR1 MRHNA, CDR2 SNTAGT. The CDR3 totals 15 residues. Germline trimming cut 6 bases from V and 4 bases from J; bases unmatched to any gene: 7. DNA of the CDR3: TGTGCCAGCAGCCCCGGGACAGGGGGAAGCTATGGCTACACCTTC. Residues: CASSPGTGGSYGYTF.

In DNA form, the CDR3 reads TGTGCCAGCAGTTCCAGCTTAGGGGACTCGGGCAACACCATATATTTT. It specifies CASSSSLGDSGNTIYF. The chain is built from TRBV28 and TRBJ1-3; D may be TRBD1 (5 bases). Germline CDR1 is MDHEN and CDR2 is SYDVKM. V lost 4 bases and J lost 7, with 20 bases in between. CDR3 length: 16 residues.

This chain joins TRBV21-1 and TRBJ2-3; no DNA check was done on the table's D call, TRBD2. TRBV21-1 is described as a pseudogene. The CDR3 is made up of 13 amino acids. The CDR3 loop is CASASGATDTQYF. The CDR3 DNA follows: TGTGCCAGCGCCAGCGGTGCCACAGATACGCAGTATTTT.